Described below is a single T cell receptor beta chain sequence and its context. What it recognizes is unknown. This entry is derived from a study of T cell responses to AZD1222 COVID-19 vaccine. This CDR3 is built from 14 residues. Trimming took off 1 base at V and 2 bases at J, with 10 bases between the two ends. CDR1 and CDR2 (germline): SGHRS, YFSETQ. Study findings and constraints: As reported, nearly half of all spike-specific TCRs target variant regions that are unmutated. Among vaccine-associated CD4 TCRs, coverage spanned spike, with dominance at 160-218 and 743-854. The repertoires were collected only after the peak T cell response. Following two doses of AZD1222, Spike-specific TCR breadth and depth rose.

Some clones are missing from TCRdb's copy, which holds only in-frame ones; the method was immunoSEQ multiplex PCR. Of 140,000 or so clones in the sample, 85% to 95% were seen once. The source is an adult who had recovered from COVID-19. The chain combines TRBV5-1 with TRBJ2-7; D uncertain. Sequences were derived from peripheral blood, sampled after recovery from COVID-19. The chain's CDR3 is CASSLYGLTYEQYF. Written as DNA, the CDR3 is TGCGCCAGCAGCTTGTATGGTTTGACCTACGAGCAGTACTTC.